The 30 T cell receptor beta chains reported below all come from one sample, sequenced in a study of CD8 T cells in ankylosing spondylitis. Via MiXCR, TCRdb re-called the 5' RACE reads, giving one row per CDR3 protein. The sample lists around 320,000 distinct CDR3 sequences, about a fifth occurring once. Sample: blood, either unsorted or a sorted T cell fraction (not recorded which). The source of these receptors is a female donor with ankylosing spondylitis or in good health (not recorded which).

This rearrangement joins TRBV7-2 to TRBJ2-7, with 11 bases matching TRBD2. Germline-derived CDR1 and CDR2 are SGHTA and FQGNSA. The CDR3 spans 17 residues. V was clipped by 1 base and J by 8 bases; unmatched bases: 13. The CDR3 spells CASSLGPSGRIPTKQYF. The CDR3 region has the DNA TGTGCCAGCAGCTTAGGGCCTAGCGGGAGGATCCCTACGAAGCAGTACTTC.

The chain links TRBV25-1 to TRBJ2-7, with 9 bases aligning to TRBD1. The V and J ends lost 4 bases and 4 bases, in that order; junction bases with no gene match: 11. Germline lookup yields CDR1 MGHDK and CDR2 SYGVNS. CDR3 length equals 16 residues. CDR3 in DNA: TGTGCCAGCAGTGCCATAACCCCGGGACAGGGATACGAGCAGTACTTC. Its translation is CASSAITPGQGYEQYF.

The chain is built from TRBV6-1 and TRBJ2-1; 11 bases fit TRBD1. From germline, CDR1 is MNHNS and CDR2 SASEGT. Germline trimming cut 5 bases from V and 1 base from J; bases unmatched to any gene: 7. This CDR3 spans 17 amino acids. The CDR3 DNA sequence: TGTGCCAGCAGTCCCCGTGGACAGGGGGCGTCCTACAATGAGCAGTTCTTC. Translating it yields CASSPRGQGASYNEQFF.

The chain carries TRBV4-3 and TRBJ2-1; D unresolved. CDR1 is LGHNA and CDR2 is YSLEER in the germline V gene. The CDR3 length is 17 residues. The CDR3, as DNA: TGCGCTAGACACTCTGGCTCCTTCCCGAGCTCCTACAATGAGCAGTTCTTC. Amino acid sequence: CARHSGSFPSSYNEQFF.

This clonotype was observed many times. For the CDR3, the DNA is TGCGCCAGCAGCCAAGCGACTAGCGGGAGAATCCACGAGCAGTACTTC. Protein: CASSQATSGRIHEQYF. The V and J genes are TRBV4-3 and TRBJ2-7; TRBD2 matches at 12 bases. CDR3 length: 16 residues. V lost 1 base to trimming and J lost 5 bases; unmatched junction nucleotides: 6. The germline CDR1 and CDR2 sequences are LGHNA and YSLEER.

This clonotype was recorded at least ten times. V usage is TRBV5-1 and J usage is TRBJ2-7; possibly TRBD1 for D (6 bases). Trimming left V 5 bases short and J 6 bases short, with 18 bases between. From germline, CDR1 is SGHRS and CDR2 YFSETQ. This CDR3 region has 14 residues. CDR3 protein: CASRGQLDSGEQYF. CDR3 nucleotide sequence: TGCGCCAGCAGAGGACAGCTCGACTCGGGCGAGCAGTACTTC.

This clonotype showed up just a few times. The V gene is TRBV6-5, the J gene TRBJ1-3, with 11 bases aligning to TRBD1. CDR1 and CDR2 (germline): MNHEY, SVGAGI. The CDR3 spans 17 residues. V trimming: 2 bases; J trimming: 4 bases; junction bases outside the gene matches: 7. Here the CDR3 DNA reads TGTGCCAGCAGTTACCCCGGACAGGGGGCGTCGGGAAACACCATATATTTT. Protein: CASSYPGQGASGNTIYF.

This chain links TRBV6-2 or TRBV6-3 with TRBJ1-1; TRBD1 might be the D (5 bases). Trimming pared 2 bases from V and 9 bases from J, leaving 10 bases between. The CDR3 is made up of 12 amino acids. Germline V gene lookup returns CDR1 MNHEY and CDR2 SVGEGT. The CDR3 spells CASSYVDSQAFF. CDR3 in DNA: TGTGCCAGCAGTTACGTCGACAGCCAAGCTTTCTTT.

This clonotype was picked up a small number of times. The chain has TRBV6-4 and TRBJ2-1; TRBD2 aligns across 9 bases. The junction had 8 bases not matched to a gene; V was cut back by 5 bases and J by 12 bases. Per the germline V gene, CDR1 is MRHNA and CDR2 is SNTAGT. This CDR3 contains 13 residues. The CDR3 nucleotides read TGTGCCAGCAGTTCGACTAGCGGCCACGGGCAGTTCTTC. It encodes CASSSTSGHGQFF.

The CDR3 nucleotides read TGCAGTGCTAGTCTTGCGGGGCGATCCTACAATGAGCAGTTCTTC. Protein: CSASLAGRSYNEQFF. The genes are TRBV20-1 and TRBJ2-1, with a tentative D call TRBD2 (6 bases). Germline lookup yields CDR1 DFQATT and CDR2 SNEGSKA (reference sequence). The ends were cut back, 3 bases at V and 1 base at J, with 13 bases in the middle. CDR3 length equals 15 residues.

V and J are TRBV9 and TRBJ1-1, with unresolved D. The CDR3 totals 12 residues. V was clipped by 0 bases and J by 3 bases, with 3 bases between them. The germline V gene encodes CDR1 SGDLS and CDR2 YYNGEE. The CDR3 region has the DNA TGTGCCAGCAGCGTAGCTGACACTGAAGCTTTCTTT. Translation gives CASSVADTEAFF.

This clonotype has a handful of counts. The chain is built from TRBV15 and TRBJ2-4, with a weak D call TRBD2 (5 bases). Per germline, CDR1 LNHNV and CDR2 YYDKDF (reference sequence). This CDR3 comprises 14 residues. V lost 1 base, J lost 15 bases, and 19 bases lay in between. DNA for the CDR3: TGTGCCACCAGCAGAGCCACCGACTACTCTTATCGGTACTTC. This sequence encodes CATSRATDYSYRYF.

With respect to this clonotype: Germline is not matched at one junction end, which may reflect a read error. CDR3 DNA: TGCTGTGCTAGAGGCGGACTAGCGGGAGAGCTGGGGCCTTGGGAGACCCAGTACTTC. Translated, it gives CCARGGLAGELGPWETQYF. The chain joins TRBV20-1 to TRBJ2-5, with 13 nucleotides matching TRBD2. From germline, CDR1 is DFQATT and CDR2 SNEGSKA (reference sequence). CDR3 size: 19 residues.

This clonotype was found many times. The J gene is TRBJ1-1, the V gene TRBV3-1, with D unclear. The CDR3 is 14 residues long. V lost 4 bases, J lost 5 bases, and 14 bases lay in between. Germline loops: CDR1 LGHDT, CDR2 YNNKEL (reference sequence). CDR3 nucleotides: TGTGCCAGCAGCCGTACCTCTAAGGAGACTGAAGCTTTCTTT. Translation: CASSRTSKETEAFF. Filled out from reference TRBV3-1 and TRBJ1-1, the complete variable domain reads DTAVSQTPKYLVTQMGNDKSIKCEQNLGHDTMYWYKQDSKKFLKIMFSYNNKELIINETVPNRFSPKSPDKAHLNLHINSLELGDSAVYFCASSRTSKETEAFFGQGTRLTVV.

This clonotype has at least ten counts. The rearrangement uses TRBV5-1 and TRBJ2-2, with TRBD2 matching over 12 bases. This CDR3 is built from 15 residues. CDR1 and CDR2 from the germline V gene are SGHRS and YFSETQ. Germline trimming cut 4 bases from V and 5 bases from J; bases unmatched to any gene: 3. CDR3: CASSPSGRETGELFF. The DNA of the CDR3 is TGCGCCAGCAGCCCTAGCGGGAGGGAAACCGGGGAGCTGTTTTTT.

This clonotype was observed a few times. The chain is built from TRBV20-1 and TRBJ2-5; 15 bases are a match to TRBD2. V lost 5 bases to trimming and J lost 4 bases; unmatched junction nucleotides: 8. Germline CDR1 is DFQATT and CDR2 is SNEGSKA (reference sequence). The CDR3 covers 16 residues. CDR3: CSAPRTSGRALETQYF. Here the CDR3 DNA reads TGCAGTGCTCCCCGGACTAGCGGGAGGGCATTAGAGACCCAGTACTTC.

This clonotype has just a few counts. V usage is TRBV12-3 or TRBV12-4 and J usage is TRBJ2-1; maybe TRBD1 (6 bases). The CDR3 is 15 amino acids. V was cut by 1 base and J by 0 bases, with 7 bases left in between. The CDR3 DNA reads as TGTGCCAGCAGTTTAGGGACAGACTCCTACAATGAGCAGTTCTTC. Protein product: CASSLGTDSYNEQFF.

This clonotype was counted a single time. At one boundary the junction diverges from the germline segment, which might be a read error. The chain recombines TRBV6-2 or TRBV6-3 with TRBJ2-2, with D unresolved. Per the germline V gene, CDR1 is MNHEY and CDR2 is SVGEGT. CDR3 size: 14 residues. CDR3 amino acids: CSSSSAGNTGELFF. The CDR3 DNA sequence: TGTTCCAGCAGTTCTGCAGGAAACACCGGGGAGCTGTTTTTT.

V is TRBV3-1 and J is TRBJ1-6, with D tentatively TRBD1 (6 bases). V was clipped by 2 bases and J by 0 bases, with 17 bases between them. CDR3 length: 19 residues. CDR1 is LGHDT and CDR2 is YNNKEL in the germline V gene (reference sequence). CDR3 region: CASSQFTPGTSSYNSPLHF. The CDR3 DNA reads TGTGCCAGCAGCCAATTTACGCCGGGGACAAGCTCCTATAATTCACCCCTCCACTTT.

CDR3 sequence: CASSQGGLAGANYEQYF. The CDR3 DNA sequence: TGCGCCAGCAGCCAAGGGGGACTAGCGGGAGCGAACTACGAGCAGTACTTC. This chain uses TRBV4-1 with TRBJ2-7; 14 nucleotides align to TRBD2. In germline, CDR1 is MGHRA, CDR2 YSYEKL. The junction had 5 bases not matched to a gene; V was cut back by 1 base and J by 3 bases. The CDR3 loop spans 17 amino acids.

In this sample, this clonotype turned up a few times. This chain uses TRBV20-1 with TRBJ2-7; 8 nucleotides match TRBD1. J gave up 3 bases and V 0 bases, and 13 bases lay outside the gene matches. The CDR3 runs 17 residues. Germline-derived CDR1 and CDR2 are DFQATT and SNEGSKA (reference sequence). The CDR3 sequence is CSAREAGGKVWGYEQYF. Here the CDR3 DNA reads TGCAGTGCTAGAGAGGCAGGGGGCAAAGTATGGGGCTACGAGCAGTACTTC.

The chain combines TRBV5-1 with TRBJ2-5; 8 bases line up with TRBD1. The CDR3 loop spans 15 amino acids. The germline CDR1 and CDR2 sequences are SGHRS and YFSETQ. The J segment lost 0 bases and the V segment lost 2 bases, leaving 3 bases of the junction unmatched. The CDR3 here is CASSFGTGHQETQYF. The DNA for the CDR3 is TGCGCCAGCAGCTTCGGGACAGGACACCAAGAGACCCAGTACTTC.

The V gene is TRBV7-2, the J gene TRBJ1-5; D is uncertain. Germline V gives CDR1 SGHTA, CDR2 FQGNSA. The V end was cut by 6 bases, the J end by 3 bases, with 15 bases between. The CDR3 is made up of 15 amino acids. CDR3 DNA sequence: TGTGCCAGCAGGGCCCCCGGGCGAGACAATCAGCCCCAGCATTTT. Protein: CASRAPGRDNQPQHF. Full variable domain (missing parts from reference TRBV7-2 and TRBJ1-5): GAGVSQSPSNKVTEKGKDVELRCDPISGHTALYWYRQSLGQGLEFLIYFQGNSAPDKSGLPSDRFSAERTGGSVSTLTIQRTQQEDSAVYLCASRAPGRDNQPQHFGDGTRLSIL.

This clonotype came up a few times. The junction and the germline gene differ at one end; a read error may be behind it. The J gene is TRBJ2-1, the V gene TRBV6-4, with 9 bases matching TRBD2. CDR3 length: 15 residues. Looked up from germline, CDR1 is MRHNA and CDR2 is SNTAGT. This CDR3 reads CASSYSLAGEGEQFF. The CDR3 region has the DNA TGTGCCAGCAGTTACTCCTTAGCGGGAGAGGGTGAGCAGTTCTTC.

This clonotype has only a few counts. The V gene is TRBV12-3 or TRBV12-4, the J gene TRBJ1-5, with D unresolved. The CDR3 runs 11 residues. Trimming took 3 bases from V and 6 from J, leaving 3 bases between them. In nucleotides, the CDR3 is TGTGCCAGCAGTTTTTCTCAGCCCCAGCATTTT. Translated: CASSFSQPQHF.

The chain couples TRBV6-5 to TRBJ1-2; D remains ambiguous. The ends were cut back, 8 bases at V and 2 bases at J, with 9 bases in the middle. The CDR3 loop spans 12 amino acids. In germline, CDR1 is MNHEY, CDR2 SVGAGI. The CDR3 region has the DNA TGTGCCAGCCAGGACGGCAACTATGGCTACACCTTC. It codes for CASQDGNYGYTF.

This clonotype was seen more than once but under ten times. The genes are TRBV20-1 and TRBJ2-1; 9 bases are a match to TRBD2. Looked up from germline, CDR1 is DFQATT and CDR2 is SNEGSKA (reference sequence). CDR3 size: 16 residues. Germline trimming cut 3 bases from V and 8 bases from J; bases unmatched to any gene: 14. Written as DNA, the CDR3 is TGCAGTGCTAGGCCGCGGGAGGGCCGGGGGGACTATGAGCAGTTCTTC. Protein sequence: CSARPREGRGDYEQFF.

This clonotype has a count of ten or more. The V gene is TRBV29-1, the J gene TRBJ2-5; tentatively, D is TRBD1 (6 bases). Germline values: CDR1 SQVTM, CDR2 ANQGSEA. The ends were cut back, 8 bases at V and 2 bases at J, with 12 bases in the middle. The CDR3 spans 12 residues. The CDR3: CSLGAVQETQYF. CDR3 nucleotide sequence: TGCAGCCTGGGGGCAGTACAAGAGACCCAGTACTTC.

A few counts support this clonotype. The V gene is TRBV10-3, the J gene TRBJ2-1; D possibly matches TRBD1 or TRBD2 (6 bases each). Trimming took 2 bases from V and 0 from J, leaving 8 bases between them. Germline V gene sequence: CDR1 ENHRY, CDR2 SYGVKD. The CDR3 totals 15 residues. This chain's CDR3 is CAISEEGGSYNEQFF. In DNA form, the CDR3 reads TGTGCCATCAGTGAGGAGGGGGGCTCCTACAATGAGCAGTTCTTC.

This clonotype has at least ten counts. The rearrangement joins TRBV29-1 to TRBJ2-7, with D possibly TRBD1 on 5 matching bases. This CDR3 has 14 residues. Germline V gene sequence: CDR1 SQVTM, CDR2 ANQGSEA. V shed 7 bases and J shed 5 bases, with 21 bases lying between them. This CDR3 is CSAEYPTGSNEQYF. CDR3 DNA sequence: TGCAGCGCCGAATACCCAACAGGATCCAACGAGCAGTACTTC.